Below, one T cell receptor beta chain is given with its context. The antigen is undetermined. The data stem from a study of CD8 T cells in ankylosing spondylitis. General study results and limits: Previously reported in reactive arthritis synovial fluid and blood were some of the motif variants.

Germline CDR1 SGHRS, CDR2 YFSETQ. Trimming removed 0 bases at V and 11 bases at J, with 11 bases between. The CDR3 runs 12 residues. TCRdb analysed the 5' RACE reads with MiXCR anew, one entry per CDR3 protein. The profile covers 340,000 or so distinct CDR3 sequences, with roughly 15% appearing a single time and approximately 0.99% taken by the ten largest. Material: blood, either unsorted or a sorted T cell fraction (not recorded which). The receptor was derived from a male donor with ankylosing spondylitis or in good health (not recorded which). The rearrangement uses TRBV5-1 and TRBJ1-1; no reliable D call. The CDR3 loop is CASSLEDGTAFF. The CDR3 DNA follows: TGCGCCAGCAGCTTGGAAGATGGAACGGCTTTCTTT.